This is a list of T cell receptor beta chains from one sample in a study of cytomegalovirus exposure and HLA in healthy donors. This table comes from immunoSEQ multiplex PCR, and its TCRdb copy is limited to in-frame clones, with some not included. The table includes about 150,000 clones, 80% to 90% detected once. Sequencing used PBMCs. The receptors come from a woman aged 25 to 39 in good health and CMV-seropositive. The CDR3 runs from the conserved cysteine through the conserved F or W. D genes are given only for firm matches. Only part of the rows carry a size: once, few, many, or a class if the clone is expanded.

TRBV9,14,-,TRBJ2-3,-,CASNRQASTDTQYF,TGTGCCAGCAACCGACAGGCAAGCACAGATACGCAGTATTTT
TRBV6-5,16,-,TRBJ2-7,TRBD1,CASSYYNTGTGGEQYF,TGTGCCAGCAGTTACTACAACACCGGGACAGGGGGCGAGCAGTACTTC
TRBV5-4,11,-,TRBJ1-2,-,CASSPPGGYTF,TGTGCCAGCAGCCCCCCGGGGGGCTACACCTTC
TRBV27,14,-,TRBJ1-1,TRBD1,CASSLGQGRTEAFF,TGTGCCAGCAGTTTGGGACAGGGGCGGACTGAAGCTTTCTTT
TRBV28,17,-,TRBJ2-1,TRBD2,CASSWPSGESSYNEQFF,TGTGCCAGCAGTTGGCCTAGCGGGGAAAGCTCCTACAATGAGCAGTTCTTC
TRBV25-1,17,-,TRBJ2-6,-,CASSEFAGQSGANVLTF,TGTGCCAGCAGTGAATTCGCAGGGCAATCTGGGGCCAACGTCCTGACTTTC
TRBV4-2,14,-,TRBJ1-5,-,CASSQTDKDQPQHF,TGTGCCAGCAGCCAAACGGACAAGGATCAGCCCCAGCATTTT
TRBV2,11,-,TRBJ2-7,-,CASSDGGPQYF,TGTGCCAGCAGTGACGGGGGGCCGCAGTACTTC
TRBV28,15,once,TRBJ2-6,-,CASSFRVSGANVLTF,TGTGCCAGCAGTTTTCGGGTCTCTGGGGCCAACGTCCTGACTTTC
TRBV7-9,16,-,TRBJ2-1,-,CASSAKPPSSYNEQFF,TGTGCCAGCAGCGCGAAGCCCCCGAGCTCCTACAATGAGCAGTTCTTC
TRBV5-6,14,-,TRBJ2-3,TRBD1,CASSLKGAPDTQYF,TGTGCCAGCAGCTTGAAGGGGGCCCCAGATACGCAGTATTTT
TRBV6-5,15,-,TRBJ2-7,-,CASSYSGVDIYEQYF,TGTGCCAGCAGTTACTCGGGCGTTGATATCTACGAGCAGTACTTC
TRBV6-6,12,-,TRBJ2-7,-,CASSYADREQYF,TGTGCCAGCAGTTACGCCGACAGGGAGCAGTACTTC
TRBV6-5,14,few,TRBJ1-2,TRBD1,CASSFRTGGYGYTF,TGTGCCAGCAGTTTCCGGACAGGGGGGTATGGCTACACCTTC
TRBV19,14,-,TRBJ2-3,TRBD2,CASSRAGGHYTQYF,TGTGCCAGTAGTCGGGCGGGGGGGCATTATACGCAGTATTTT
TRBV5-6,15,few,TRBJ2-4,TRBD2,CASTIAGGPINIQYF,TGTGCCAGCACAATAGCGGGAGGGCCGATAAACATTCAGTACTTC
TRBV28,15,once,TRBJ2-7,TRBD2,CASSSLAGGTYEQYF,TGTGCCAGCAGTTCTCTAGCGGGAGGAACCTACGAGCAGTACTTC
TRBV19,17,-,TRBJ1-1,-,CASSIFGIGSRNTEAFF,TGTGCCAGTAGTATATTCGGGATCGGCAGTAGGAACACTGAAGCTTTCTTT
TRBV27,13,-,TRBJ1-1,-,CASSPTVNTEAFF,TGTGCCAGCAGCCCTACAGTGAACACTGAAGCTTTCTTT
TRBV6-1,13,few,TRBJ1-6,-,CASWAAYNSPLHF,TGTGCCAGCTGGGCAGCTTATAATTCACCCCTCCACTTT
TRBV11-2,16,-,TRBJ1-3,-,CASSSLRGKSGNTIYF,TGTGCCAGCAGCTCCCTCAGGGGAAAGTCTGGAAACACCATATATTTT
TRBV2,16,-,TRBJ2-3,-,CASRAGAAGGTDTQYF,TGTGCCAGCAGGGCGGGGGCCGCGGGAGGCACAGATACGCAGTATTTT
TRBV6-5,11,-,TRBJ2-1,TRBD2,CASCGGTEQFF,TGTGCCAGCTGCGGGGGGACTGAGCAGTTCTTC
TRBV2,12,few,TRBJ2-2,-,CASGLNTGELFF,TGTGCCAGCGGACTGAACACCGGGGAGCTGTTCTTT
TRBV11-2,15,-,TRBJ2-7,-,CASSLDPNLKRQQYF,TGTGCCAGCAGCTTAGATCCCAACCTCAAACGACAACAGTACTTC
TRBV29-1,12,-,TRBJ2-1,-,CSVSPGSIEQFF,TGCAGCGTTAGCCCGGGATCGATTGAGCAGTTCTTC
TRBV5-1,16,-,TRBJ1-4,-,CASSLAAGAANEKLFF,TGCGCCAGCAGCTTGGCCGCGGGGGCCGCTAATGAAAAACTGTTTTTT
TRBV19,16,-,TRBJ2-7,-,CASSMGQGLTSYEQYF,TGTGCCAGTAGTATGGGACAAGGCCTGACCTCCTACGAGCAGTACTTC
TRBV2,14,-,TRBJ1-4,-,CASSEASNNGKLFF,TGTGCCAGCAGTGAAGCCTCAAACAACGGGAAACTGTTTTTT
TRBV2,13,once,TRBJ2-2,-,CASILENTGELFF,TGTGCCAGCATTCTAGAGAACACCGGGGAGCTGTTTTTT
TRBV5-1,16,-,TRBJ1-6,TRBD1,CASSPTTGEYNSPLHF,TGCGCCAGCAGCCCCACTACAGGGGAGTATAATTCACCCCTCCACTTT
TRBV5-6,14,-,TRBJ1-2,TRBD1,CASSLQGADYGYTF,TGTGCCAGCAGCTTACAGGGGGCCGACTATGGCTACACCTTC
TRBV18,15,-,TRBJ1-6,TRBD1,CASSPGTGANSPLHF,TGTGCCAGCTCACCTGGGACAGGGGCGAATTCACCCCTCCACTTT
TRBV2,18,-,TRBJ2-1,TRBD2,CASRLLTSVNPEHNEQFF,TGTGCCAGCAGACTACTGACTAGCGTAAACCCAGAGCACAATGAGCAGTTCTTC
TRBV9,13,-,TRBJ2-5,TRBD1,CASSPGQGGTQYF,TGTGCCAGCAGCCCAGGACAGGGGGGAACCCAGTACTTC
TRBV7-8,15,few,TRBJ2-7,TRBD2,CASSLVGRGAYEQYF,TGTGCCAGCAGCTTAGTAGGCCGGGGGGCCTACGAGCAGTACTTC
TRBV15,19,-,TRBJ2-1,TRBD2,CATSRTSGRGMKAYNEQFF,TGTGCCACCAGCAGGACTAGCGGGAGGGGGATGAAAGCCTACAATGAGCAGTTCTTC
TRBV7-8,12,once,TRBJ1-1,-,CASSPGGDEAFF,TGTGCCAGCAGCCCCGGGGGGGATGAAGCTTTCTTT
TRBV2,13,-,TRBJ2-1,-,CASVRTTYNEQFF,TGTGCCAGCGTTAGGACTACCTACAATGAGCAGTTCTTC